Below, 21 T cell receptor beta chains from the same sample are listed, as sequenced in a study of brain T cells in children with intractable seizures. Noted time point: blood from clinic visit 5 months post-surgery; TSC patient then seizure free. The repertoire was sequenced with immunoSEQ multiplex PCR; TCRdb's copy has only in-frame clones and lacks some. The sample includes 340,000 or so clones, 93% seen only once; the top ten take about 6%. The sequences come from peripheral blood, collected approximately 5 months after surgery. Source of these receptors: a boy younger than two with tuberous sclerosis and intractable seizures.

The chain joins TRBV6-4 to TRBJ1-2, with 9 bases aligning to TRBD1. Looked up from germline, CDR1 is MRHNA and CDR2 is SNTAGT. V lost 8 bases and J lost 3; bases outside the gene matches: 22. The CDR3 is 19 amino acids. The CDR3 nucleotides read TGTGCCAGCTCAAGAGAACCGGGACAGGGACGAATCCTTGACTATGGCTACACCTTC. Protein product: CASSREPGQGRILDYGYTF.

The rearrangement uses TRBV5-8 and TRBJ2-1; D ambiguous. V was shortened by 0 bases and J by 5 bases, with 9 bases between the two germline ends. The CDR3 loop spans 14 amino acids. Germline CDR1 SGHTS, CDR2 YDEGEE. CDR3 residues: CASSLEGPDNEQFF. CDR3 nucleotides: TGTGCCAGCAGCTTGGAGGGCCCAGACAATGAGCAGTTCTTC.

The rearrangement joins TRBV5-1 to TRBJ1-1; TRBD1 aligns across 7 bases. V shed 4 bases and J 1 base; nucleotides not matched to a gene: 10. The germline gives CDR1 SGHRS, CDR2 YFSETQ. This CDR3 has 16 residues. CDR3 bases: TGCGCCAGCAGCCTCCCACAGGGGTCTACGAACACTGAAGCTTTCTTT. It encodes CASSLPQGSTNTEAFF.

The rearrangement uses TRBV7-6 and TRBJ1-3; no firm D call. V lost 1 base, J lost 0 bases, and 10 bases lay in between. Germline-derived CDR1 and CDR2 are SGHVS and FNYEAQ. The CDR3 runs 16 residues. CDR3 nucleotides: TGTGCCAGCAGCTTAGTCTCCCCAAGCTCTGGAAACACCATATATTTT. It specifies CASSLVSPSSGNTIYF.

The chain uses TRBV5-1 and TRBJ2-1, with 10 bases lining up with TRBD2. The CDR3 has 15 amino acids. Germline V gene data show CDR1 as SGHRS and CDR2 as YFSETQ. With V trimmed by 6 bases and J by 4 bases, 7 bases remained unmatched. In nucleotides, the CDR3 is TGCGCCAGCACCCAGGGACTAGCGAATTACAATGAGCAGTTCTTC. Its translation is CASTQGLANYNEQFF. Full variable domain (rest looked up from reference TRBV5-1 and TRBJ2-1): KAGVTQTPRYLIKTRGQQVTLSCSPISGHRSVSWYQQTPGQGLQFLFEYFSETQRNKGNFPGRFSGRQFSNSRSEMNVSTLELGDSALYLCASTQGLANYNEQFFGPGTRLTVL.

V usage is TRBV27 and J usage is TRBJ1-1, with D perhaps matching TRBD1 (6 bases). Trimming removed 7 bases from V and 5 bases from J, with 17 bases in between. CDR1 and CDR2 from the germline V gene are MNHEY and SMNVEV (reference sequence). This CDR3 has 14 residues. The CDR3: CASTPRGGKTEAFF. DNA of the CDR3: TGTGCCAGCACCCCGCGAGGGGGAAAGACTGAAGCTTTCTTT.

J is TRBJ2-3 and V is TRBV7-9; D not resolved. The V and J ends lost 0 bases and 2 bases respectively, with 9 bases between them. Germline CDR1 and CDR2: SEHNR and FQNEAQ (reference sequence). The CDR3 loop spans 15 amino acids. CDR3 loop: CASSLAAATTDTQYF. The CDR3 DNA is TGTGCCAGCAGCTTAGCTGCAGCCACCACAGATACGCAGTATTTT.

This chain joins TRBV27 and TRBJ2-1; 8 bases are a match to TRBD2. The CDR3 length is 16 residues. The germline V gene encodes CDR1 MNHEY and CDR2 SMNVEV (reference sequence). With 6 bases clipped from V and 5 bases from J, the junction kept 12 bases outside the gene matches. CDR3 protein: CASSRRGERENNEQFF. The DNA for the CDR3 is TGTGCCAGCAGCCGAAGAGGCGAGCGGGAGAACAATGAGCAGTTCTTC.

This rearrangement joins TRBV30 to TRBJ2-2; maybe TRBD1 (5 bases). CDR1 GTSNPN and CDR2 SVGIG come from the germline V gene (reference sequence). The V gene lost 1 base and the J gene lost 2 bases, with 14 bases spanning the gap. The length of the CDR3 is 16 residues. The CDR3 sequence is CAWSAKRGPNTGELFF. CDR3 in DNA: TGTGCCTGGAGTGCCAAAAGGGGCCCTAACACCGGGGAGCTGTTTTTT. Drawing the rest from reference TRBV30 and TRBJ2-2, the complete variable domain is SQTIHQWPATLVQPVGSPLSLECTVEGTSNPNLYWYRQAAGRGLQLLFYSVGIGQISSEVPQNLSASRPQDRQFILSSKKLLLSDSGFYLCAWSAKRGPNTGELFFGEGSRLTVL.

This clone has a handful of counts. This chain joins TRBV10-2 and TRBJ2-3; 9 bases are a match to TRBD1. This CDR3 spans 14 amino acids. Looked up from germline, CDR1 is WSHSY and CDR2 is SAAADI. Trimming took 8 bases from V and 5 from J; bases not matched to a gene: 8. The chain's CDR3 is CASRGQGLIDTQYF. CDR3 nucleotides: TGCGCCAGCCGGGGACAGGGATTGATAGATACGCAGTATTTT.

The rearrangement uses TRBV28 and TRBJ1-3; no clear D. CDR3 length equals 11 residues. Germline V gene sequence: CDR1 MDHEN, CDR2 SYDVKM. V lost 6 bases and J lost 9, with 9 bases in between. CDR3 sequence (DNA): TGTGCCAGCAGAAGTGACCCCACCATATATTTT. Encoded protein: CASRSDPTIYF.

The chain links TRBV6-6 to TRBJ2-7, with no clear D. With 6 bases removed from V and 6 bases from J, the gap between germline ends came to 12 bases. Germline CDR1 reads MNHNY; CDR2 reads SVGAGI (reference sequence). The CDR3 is 12 residues long. CDR3 nucleotides: TGTGCCAGCAGGGGATACCAGGTCGAGCAGTACTTC. It specifies CASRGYQVEQYF.

This chain uses TRBV5-5 with TRBJ1-1; D is perhaps TRBD1 (5 bases). The ends were cut back, 1 base at V and 5 bases at J, with 9 bases in the middle. The CDR3 spans 13 residues. Germline CDR1 reads SGHKS; CDR2 reads YYEKEE (reference sequence). CDR3 sequence: CASSLSGGTEAFF. The CDR3 DNA reads TGTGCCAGCAGCTTGTCCGGGGGAACTGAAGCTTTCTTT.

This clone has a count of ten or more. V usage is TRBV9 and J usage is TRBJ1-1; D might be TRBD1 (6 bases). Germline CDR1 is SGDLS and CDR2 is YYNGEE. This CDR3 is built from 14 residues. Trimming cost V 0 bases and J 1 base, with 7 bases left between them. CDR3: CASSVVRGNTEAFF. The CDR3 DNA reads as TGTGCCAGCAGCGTAGTCAGGGGGAACACTGAAGCTTTCTTT.

The chain has TRBV30 and TRBJ1-2, with a tentative D call TRBD1 (6 bases). CDR1 and CDR2 from the germline V gene are GTSNPN and SVGIG (reference sequence). This CDR3 has 13 amino acids. The V end was cut by 4 bases, the J end by 4 bases, with 13 bases between. Here the CDR3 reads CAWTKDRFYGYTF. DNA for the CDR3: TGTGCCTGGACCAAGGACAGATTCTATGGCTACACCTTC.

The V gene is TRBV19, the J gene TRBJ2-2; no reliable D call. In germline, CDR1 is LNHDA, CDR2 SQIVND (reference sequence). Trimming left V 3 bases short and J 4 bases short, with 12 bases between. This CDR3 spans 15 amino acids. The CDR3 nucleotides are TGTGCCAGTAGTATTAGCTGGACGGCCACCGGGGAGCTGTTTTTT. Residues: CASSISWTATGELFF.

V gene TRBV3-1 (or the pseudogene TRBV3-2) combines with J gene TRBJ1-4, with a tentative D call TRBD1 (6 bases). The CDR3 extends over 15 amino acids. Trimming stripped 3 bases from V and 0 bases from J, with 8 bases between. The germline CDR1 and CDR2 sequences are LGHDT and YNNKEL (reference sequence). The CDR3 bases are TGTGCCAGCAGCCATCACAGGGCAACTAATGAAAAACTGTTTTTT. Protein: CASSHHRATNEKLFF.

The chain uses TRBV6-2 or TRBV6-3 and TRBJ2-5, with TRBD2 matching over 10 bases. The CDR3 contains 18 residues. Looked up from germline, CDR1 is MNHEY and CDR2 is SVGEGT. Trimming at V came to 1 base and at J to 3 bases, leaving 11 bases not matched to a gene. The CDR3 region has the DNA TGTGCCAGCAGTTACTGGGCTAGCGGGGGAGGGGGAAAAGAGACCCAGTACTTC. Encoded protein: CASSYWASGGGGKETQYF.

This clone was seen just once. The chain uses TRBV7-8 and TRBJ2-6, with D uncertain. Germline V gives CDR1 SGHVS, CDR2 FQNEAQ. V lost 5 bases to trimming and J lost 0 bases, with 5 bases between them. The CDR3 extends over 14 amino acids. This chain's CDR3 is CASSDNSGANVLTF. CDR3 nucleotide sequence: TGTGCCAGCAGCGACAACTCTGGGGCCAACGTCCTGACTTTC.

The rearrangement uses TRBV2 and TRBJ2-3, with 7 nucleotides matching TRBD2. This CDR3 comprises 14 residues. CDR1 SNHLY and CDR2 FYNNEI come from the germline V gene. V trimming: 5 bases; J trimming: 5 bases; junction bases outside the gene matches: 7. The CDR3 sequence is CASSPVIAGDTQYF. CDR3 coding DNA: TGTGCCAGCAGTCCCGTAATAGCGGGAGATACGCAGTATTTT.

The chain carries TRBV18 and TRBJ2-5, with TRBD2 as a possible D gene (6 bases). The CDR3 sequence is 15 residues long. Between the trimmed V and J ends, which lost 2 bases and 1 base, there was a span of 11 bases. The germline CDR1 and CDR2 sequences are KGHSH and LQKENI. The CDR3 nucleotides read TGTGCCAGCTCACCATCACTAGCCTCCCAAGAGACCCAGTACTTC. Its translation: CASSPSLASQETQYF.